Below, 5 T cell receptor beta chains from the same sample are listed, as sequenced in a study of cytomegalovirus exposure and HLA in healthy donors. Amplification used 60 Vbeta primers and 13 Jbeta primers. The assay was immunoSEQ multiplex PCR, and TCRdb's table has in-frame clones only and misses some. There are approximately 220,000 clones in the sample; approximately 80% occur only once, and 0.2% to 0.25% lies in the top ten. Sample: PBMCs. The receptor set was obtained from a girl aged 2 to 10 in good health and CMV-seronegative.

The V and J genes are TRBV29-1 and TRBJ2-2; TRBD1 matches 8 bases. The CDR3 is 13 residues long. Trimming removed 2 bases from V and 6 bases from J; junction bases left unmatched: 2. Per germline, CDR1 SQVTM and CDR2 ANQGSEA. Written as DNA, the CDR3 is TGCAGCGTTGAATCCAGGGGGCCCGGGGAGCTGTTTTTT. Its protein product is CSVESRGPGELFF.

For the CDR3, the DNA is TGCGCCAGCAGCCAACTCCTATCCGGGACTACTATCTACGAGCAGTACTTC. It specifies CASSQLLSGTTIYEQYF. The rearrangement joins TRBV4-1 to TRBJ2-7; 7 bases match TRBD2. CDR3 length: 17 amino acids. Germline trimming cut 2 bases from V and 3 bases from J; bases unmatched to any gene: 13. CDR1 and CDR2 (germline): MGHRA, YSYEKL.

The V and J genes are TRBV4-1 and TRBJ2-1, with 7 bases that match TRBD2. V shed 0 bases, J shed 0 bases, and the junction held 11 bases outside the gene matches. Germline V lookup: CDR1 MGHRA, CDR2 YSYEKL. CDR3 length: 19 residues. CDR3 sequence (DNA): TGCGCCAGCAGCCAAGAGCCCAGGAGCGGGGCGAGCTCCTACAATGAGCAGTTCTTC. Residues: CASSQEPRSGASSYNEQFF.

This rearrangement joins TRBV7-9 to TRBJ1-2; tentative D call: TRBD1 (5 bases). Trimming took 0 bases from V and 6 from J, leaving 11 bases between them. Germline V CDR1 and CDR2: SEHNR, FQNEAQ (reference sequence). The CDR3 spans 14 residues. In DNA form, the CDR3 reads TGTGCCAGCAGCTTAGCTTCCGGGACTAATGGCTACACCTTC. Translation: CASSLASGTNGYTF.

This rearrangement joins TRBV5-1 to TRBJ2-5; TRBD2 aligns across 7 bases. Germline V lookup: CDR1 SGHRS, CDR2 YFSETQ. The CDR3 covers 15 residues. The trim removed 5 bases at V and 3 bases at J, leaving 10 bases unmatched. The CDR3 region is CASRPDPLAEETQYF. The CDR3 DNA reads as TGCGCCAGCAGGCCGGACCCCCTAGCGGAAGAGACCCAGTACTTC.